The 18 T cell receptor beta chains given below trace back to one sample, sequenced in a study of Graves' ophthalmopathy and Graves' hyperthyroidism. TCR beta CDR3 regions were amplified from RNA transcripts. The authors performed first-round RT-PCR with HTBI primers and then a second-round multiplex PCR. TCRdb redid the calling of the multiplex PCR reads with MiXCR, one entry per CDR3 protein. The sample lists approximately 210,000 distinct CDR3 sequences, less than 30% occurring once. The sample comprised peripheral blood. These receptors were taken from a man aged 50-60 years with Graves' ophthalmopathy.

There are many counts of this clonotype. The V call is TRBV7-9, the J call TRBJ2-7; D perhaps matches TRBD2 (6 bases). The CDR3 has 14 residues. V was cut by 3 bases and J by 0 bases, with 9 bases left in between. The V gene's germline CDR1 is SEHNR and CDR2 FQNEAQ (reference sequence). The CDR3 here is CASSLEGGSYEQYF. CDR3 DNA sequence: TGTGCCAGCAGCTTGGAGGGAGGCTCCTACGAGCAGTACTTC. The full variable domain, rest sourced from reference TRBV7-9 and TRBJ2-7, is DTGVSQNPRHKITKRGQNVTFRCDPISEHNRLYWYRQTLGQGPEFLTYFQNEAQLEKSRLLSDRFSAERPKGSFSTLEIQRTEQGDSAMYLCASSLEGGSYEQYFGPGTRLTVT.

The table lists this clonotype with many counts. The CDR3 is CASSLVGAGELFF. DNA for the CDR3: TGTGCCAGCAGTTTAGTGGGGGCCGGGGAGCTGTTTTTT. The chain has TRBV12-3 or TRBV12-4 and TRBJ2-2, with D perhaps being TRBD1 or TRBD2 (5 bases each). V was shortened by 1 base and J by 6 bases, with 6 bases between the two germline ends. The CDR3 spans 13 residues.

This chain links TRBV18 with TRBJ2-5; D remains ambiguous. There are 13 residues in the CDR3. CDR1 is KGHSH, CDR2 LQKENI, per germline. V lost 2 bases to trimming and J lost 1 base, with 5 bases between them. The CDR3 sequence is CASSPASQETQYF. CDR3 nucleotides: TGTGCCAGCTCACCAGCCAGCCAAGAGACCCAGTACTTC.

This clonotype was recorded at least ten times. This chain connects TRBV6-2 or TRBV6-3 to TRBJ2-2; a possible D gene is TRBD2 (6 bases). V lost 5 bases to trimming and J lost 7 bases, with 14 bases between them. The CDR3 totals 14 residues. CDR1 and CDR2 (germline): MNHEY, SVGEGT. For the CDR3, the DNA is TGTGCCAGCAGTAACGGACTATTTTACGGGGAGCTGTTTTTT. Translated: CASSNGLFYGELFF.

This clonotype was counted many times. A junction boundary mismatches the germline segment, possibly from a read error. The chain links TRBV20-1 to TRBJ2-7; maybe TRBD2 (5 bases). This CDR3 has 14 amino acids. Per germline, CDR1 DFQATT and CDR2 SNEGSKA (reference sequence). The chain's CDR3 is CSARFPSSYYERYF. CDR3 DNA sequence: TGCAGTGCTAGGTTTCCTAGCTCTTACTACGAGCGGTACTTC.

The chain has TRBV12-3 or TRBV12-4 and TRBJ2-7; TRBD1 might be the D (5 bases). The CDR3 is made up of 11 amino acids. The germline V and J ends were trimmed by 6 bases and 9 bases, with 12 bases remaining between them. CDR3 protein: CASSKSRGQYF. As DNA, the CDR3 is TGTGCCAGCAGCAAATCTAGGGGGCAGTACTTC.

This clonotype was seen repeatedly, ten times or more. This rearrangement joins TRBV28 to TRBJ2-7, with D possibly being TRBD1 or TRBD2 (5 bases each). The V end lost 5 bases, the J end lost 0 bases, and 14 bases lay between the germline ends. Germline assignment: CDR1 MDHEN and CDR2 SYDVKM. This CDR3 is built from 15 residues. The CDR3 DNA reads TGTGCCAGCAGTCCGCAATCTGGGACCTCCTACGAGCAGTACTTC. Translation: CASSPQSGTSYEQYF.

In its sample, this clonotype was seen a few times. The chain is built from TRBV7-2 and TRBJ2-7, with TRBD1 as a possible D gene (6 bases). The CDR3 covers 14 residues. CDR1 and CDR2 from the germline V gene are SGHTA and FQGNSA. Trimming left V 3 bases short and J 2 bases short, with 11 bases between. The DNA for the CDR3 is TGTGCCAGCAGCTTGGAAACAGGGACCTACGAGCAGTACTTC. It specifies CASSLETGTYEQYF.

The rearrangement uses TRBV28 and TRBJ2-7; 7 nucleotides align to TRBD1. This CDR3 has 15 residues. The V gene's germline CDR1 is MDHEN and CDR2 SYDVKM. V was pared by 6 bases and J by 7 bases, with 15 bases of the junction left unmatched. The CDR3 nucleotides are TGTGCCAGCAGCCCCGCTGGGCAGGGGGTTGGGGAGCAGTACTTC. Its translation: CASSPAGQGVGEQYF.

This clonotype appeared a single time. The chain recombines TRBV20-1 with TRBJ2-7; TRBD2 agrees at 13 bases. Germline lookup yields CDR1 DFQATT and CDR2 SNEGSKA (reference sequence). The ends lost 2 bases at V and 7 bases at J; junction bases unmatched: 8. The length of the CDR3 is 15 residues. The CDR3 protein is CSARPLAGGFGEQYF. Here the CDR3 DNA reads TGCAGTGCTAGACCACTAGCGGGAGGGTTCGGAGAGCAGTACTTC.

This clonotype came up many times. V usage is TRBV11-2 and J usage is TRBJ2-7; D is undetermined. The CDR3 totals 13 residues. Looked up from germline, CDR1 is SGHAT and CDR2 is FQNNGV. V lost 2 bases to trimming and J lost 0 bases, with 5 bases between them. CDR3 sequence (DNA): TGTGCCAGCAGCTTACCTAACTCCTACGAGCAGTACTTC. This encodes CASSLPNSYEQYF.

This clonotype was found many times. The CDR3 is CASSELSSPYEQYF. In nucleotides, the CDR3 is TGTGCCAGCAGTGAGTTGTCCTCCCCCTACGAGCAGTACTTC. The gene calls are TRBV2 and TRBJ2-7; D not resolved. The CDR3 is 14 amino acids. Trimming removed 3 bases from V and 2 bases from J, with 11 bases in between. The germline gives CDR1 SNHLY, CDR2 FYNNEI.

Ten or more counts support this clonotype. V usage is TRBV6-2 or TRBV6-3 and J usage is TRBJ2-5, with 8 nucleotides matching TRBD2. The germline CDR1 and CDR2 sequences are MNHEY and SVGEGT. The CDR3 loop spans 16 amino acids. V lost 7 bases, J lost 2 bases, and 12 bases stayed unmatched. DNA for the CDR3: TGTGCCAGCAATCATCCCTTCGTAGCGGGGCAAGAGACCCAGTACTTC. It codes for CASNHPFVAGQETQYF.

V usage is TRBV12-3 or TRBV12-4 and J usage is TRBJ2-7; D perhaps matches TRBD2 (7 bases). Between the trimmed V and J ends, which lost 4 bases and 3 bases, there was a span of 16 bases. The CDR3 spans 15 residues. The CDR3 is CASSSGVGGFYEQYF. The DNA for the CDR3 is TGTGCCAGCAGTTCAGGGGTGGGGGGGTTCTACGAGCAGTACTTC.

This clonotype was counted at least ten times. The chain combines TRBV28 with TRBJ2-7, with TRBD1 matching over 7 bases. CDR3 length: 15 residues. Germline V gene sequence: CDR1 MDHEN, CDR2 SYDVKM. Trimming removed 3 bases from V and 0 bases from J; junction bases left unmatched: 5. The DNA for the CDR3 is TGTGCCAGCAGTTTGAAGGGGGCATACTCCTACGAGCAGTACTTC. Protein: CASSLKGAYSYEQYF.

The J gene is TRBJ1-1, the V gene TRBV5-1; the match to TRBD1 covers 9 bases. The length of the CDR3 is 15 residues. Looked up from germline, CDR1 is SGHRS and CDR2 is YFSETQ. The V and J ends lost 3 bases and 5 bases, in that order; junction bases with no gene match: 8. CDR3 sequence reads: CASSYQTGGWTEAFF. For the CDR3, the DNA is TGCGCCAGCAGCTACCAGACAGGGGGTTGGACTGAAGCTTTCTTT.

This clonotype was counted at least ten times. The V and J genes are TRBV6-5 and TRBJ2-2, with TRBD2 matching 9 bases. Per the germline V gene, CDR1 is MNHEY and CDR2 is SVGAGI. The CDR3 has 15 residues. Trimming took 7 bases from V and 1 from J; bases not matched to a gene: 4. CDR3 region: CASTFSGGNTGELFF. For the CDR3, the DNA is TGTGCCAGCACCTTTAGCGGGGGGAACACCGGGGAGCTGTTTTTT.

This clonotype was observed at least ten times. The J gene is TRBJ2-7, the V gene TRBV2, with TRBD2 matching 7 bases. The germline V gene encodes CDR1 SNHLY and CDR2 FYNNEI. CDR3 length equals 15 residues. Trimming took 1 base from V and 1 from J; bases not matched to a gene: 4. CDR3 in DNA: TGTGCCAGCAGTGAAGTTCGAGCGGGATCCTACGAGCAGTACTTC. Translated, it gives CASSEVRAGSYEQYF.